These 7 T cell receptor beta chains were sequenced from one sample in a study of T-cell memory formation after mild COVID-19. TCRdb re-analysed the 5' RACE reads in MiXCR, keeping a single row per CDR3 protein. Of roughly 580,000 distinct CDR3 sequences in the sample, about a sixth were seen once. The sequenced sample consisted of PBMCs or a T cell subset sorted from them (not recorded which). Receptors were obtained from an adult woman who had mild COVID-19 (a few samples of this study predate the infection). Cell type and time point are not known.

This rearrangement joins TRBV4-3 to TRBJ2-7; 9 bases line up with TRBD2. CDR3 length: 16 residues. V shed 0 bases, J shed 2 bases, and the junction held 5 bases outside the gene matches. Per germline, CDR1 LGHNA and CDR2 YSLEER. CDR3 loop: CASSQESSSGAYEQYF. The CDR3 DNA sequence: TGCGCCAGCAGCCAAGAAAGTTCTAGCGGGGCCTACGAGCAGTACTTC.

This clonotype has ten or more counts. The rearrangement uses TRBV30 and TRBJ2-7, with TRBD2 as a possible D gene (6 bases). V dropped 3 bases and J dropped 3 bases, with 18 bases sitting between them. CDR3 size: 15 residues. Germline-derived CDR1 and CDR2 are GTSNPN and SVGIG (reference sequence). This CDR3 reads CAWRYRGSGIYEQYF. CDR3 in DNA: TGTGCCTGGAGATACCGGGGTAGCGGCATCTACGAGCAGTACTTC.

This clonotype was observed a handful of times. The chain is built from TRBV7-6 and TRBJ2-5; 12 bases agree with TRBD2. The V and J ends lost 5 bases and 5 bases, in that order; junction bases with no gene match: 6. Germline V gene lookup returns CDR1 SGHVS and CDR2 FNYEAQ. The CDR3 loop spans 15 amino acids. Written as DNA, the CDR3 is TGTGCCAGCAGCCCTAGCGGGGGGGCTAGGGAGACCCAGTACTTC. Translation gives CASSPSGGARETQYF.

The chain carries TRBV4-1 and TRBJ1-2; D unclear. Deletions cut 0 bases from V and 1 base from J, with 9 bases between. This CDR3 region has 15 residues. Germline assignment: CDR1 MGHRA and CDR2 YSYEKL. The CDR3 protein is CASSQENRNNYGYTF. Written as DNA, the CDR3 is TGCGCCAGCAGCCAAGAAAACAGAAATAACTATGGCTACACCTTC.

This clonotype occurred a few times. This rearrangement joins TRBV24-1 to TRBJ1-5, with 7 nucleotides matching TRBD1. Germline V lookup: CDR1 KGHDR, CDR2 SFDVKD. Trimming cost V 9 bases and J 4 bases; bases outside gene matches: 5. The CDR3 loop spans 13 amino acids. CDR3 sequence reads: CATSTGRNQPQHF. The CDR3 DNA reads TGTGCCACCTCGACAGGGAGAAATCAGCCCCAGCATTTT.

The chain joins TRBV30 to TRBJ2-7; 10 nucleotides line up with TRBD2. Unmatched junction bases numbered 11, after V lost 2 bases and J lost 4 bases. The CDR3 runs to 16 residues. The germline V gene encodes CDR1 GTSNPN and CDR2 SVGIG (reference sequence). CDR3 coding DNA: TGTGCCTGGAGTCTCCTCGGGGCTAGCGGGGGTTACGAGCAGTACTTC. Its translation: CAWSLLGASGGYEQYF.

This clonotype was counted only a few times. The CDR3 DNA sequence: TGCAGCGTTGTAGGGGACAGGGAAACCAGCGGGGAGCTGTTTTTT. Protein: CSVVGDRETSGELFF. The chain recombines TRBV29-1 with TRBJ2-2, with TRBD1 matching over 9 bases. After removal of 4 bases from V and 7 bases from J, the junction contained 10 bases not matched to a gene. The CDR3 loop spans 15 amino acids. The V gene's germline CDR1 is SQVTM and CDR2 ANQGSEA.